This TCR beta chain was identified during a study of cytomegalovirus exposure and HLA in healthy donors. Regarding the study as a whole: In a later analysis, TCR association rates varied by HLA locus: DRB1 most, HLA-C fewest. In a later analysis, several top co-occurrence clusters appeared linked to parvovirus B19, influenza, CMV and Epstein-Barr virus. The likely explanation for a cluster of highly shared sequence variants was sequencing artifact.

It was with 60 Vbeta and 13 Jbeta primers that the PCR ran. In the source study's methods: Per a later analysis, the number of unique TCR beta chains was about 78 million, of which roughly 11 million were shared. The method was immunoSEQ multiplex PCR; TCRdb's version includes in-frame clones alone and lacks a portion of them. Clonal size and the V and J genes are those of that table, whereas D and trimming came from the DNA. The sample lists 100,000 to 150,000 clones, 15% occurring once. The CDR3 totals 14 residues. Trimming took 5 bases from V and 4 from J; bases not matched to a gene: 6. Germline CDR1 and CDR2: MDHEN and SYDVKM. This clone appeared a few times. Its antigen is unknown.

The specimen sequenced was PBMCs. The source is a woman aged 18-29 years in good health and CMV-seronegative. The chain combines TRBV28 with TRBJ2-7; 9 bases fit TRBD1. The CDR3 reads CASSRGGQGYEQYF. The CDR3, as DNA: TGTGCCAGCAGTCGAGGGGGACAGGGTTACGAGCAGTACTTC.